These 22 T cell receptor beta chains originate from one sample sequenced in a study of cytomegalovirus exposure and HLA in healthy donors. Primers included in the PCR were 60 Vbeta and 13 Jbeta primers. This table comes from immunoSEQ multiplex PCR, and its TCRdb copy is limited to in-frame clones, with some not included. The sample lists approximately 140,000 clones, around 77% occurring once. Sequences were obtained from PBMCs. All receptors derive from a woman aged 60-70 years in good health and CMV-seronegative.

CDR3 protein: CATPLLYEQYF. CDR3 DNA sequence: TGTGCCACCCCACTCCTCTACGAGCAGTACTTC. This rearrangement joins TRBV28 to TRBJ2-7, with unresolved D. This CDR3 has 11 residues. The germline V and J ends were trimmed by 10 bases and 3 bases, with 10 bases remaining between them. Germline CDR1 MDHEN, CDR2 SYDVKM.

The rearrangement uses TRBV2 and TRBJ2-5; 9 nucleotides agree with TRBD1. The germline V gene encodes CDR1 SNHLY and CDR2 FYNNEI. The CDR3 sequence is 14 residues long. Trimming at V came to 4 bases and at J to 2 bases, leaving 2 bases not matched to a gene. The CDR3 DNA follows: TGTGCCAGCAGTGGGGACAGGGCACAAGAGACCCAGTACTTC. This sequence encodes CASSGDRAQETQYF.

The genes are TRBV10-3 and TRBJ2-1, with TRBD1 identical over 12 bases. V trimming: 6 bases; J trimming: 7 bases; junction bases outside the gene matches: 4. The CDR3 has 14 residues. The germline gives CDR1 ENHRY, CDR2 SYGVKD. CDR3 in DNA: TGTGCCATCAGGGGGGGACAGGGGGCTAATGAGCAGTTCTTC. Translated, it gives CAIRGGQGANEQFF.

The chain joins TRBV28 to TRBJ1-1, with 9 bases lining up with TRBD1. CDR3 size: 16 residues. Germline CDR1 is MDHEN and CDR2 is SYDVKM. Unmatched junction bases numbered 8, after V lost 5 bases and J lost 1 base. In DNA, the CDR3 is TGTGCCAGCAGTAACGGACAGGGGTGGGCGAACACTGAAGCTTTCTTT. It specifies CASSNGQGWANTEAFF.

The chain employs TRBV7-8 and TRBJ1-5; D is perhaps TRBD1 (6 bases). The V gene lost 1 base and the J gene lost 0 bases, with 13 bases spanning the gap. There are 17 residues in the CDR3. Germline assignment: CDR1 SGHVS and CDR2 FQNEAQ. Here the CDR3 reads CASSLVGHVGSNQPQHF. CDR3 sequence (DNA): TGTGCCAGCAGCTTAGTGGGACACGTTGGTAGCAATCAGCCCCAGCATTTT.

The CDR3 DNA is TGTGCCAGCAGTTACTCTGGAGGGCTCGAGCAGTACTTC. It specifies CASSYSGGLEQYF. The chain has TRBV6-6 and TRBJ2-7, with D possibly matching TRBD2 (6 bases). The CDR3 contains 13 residues. CDR1 is MNHNY, CDR2 SVGAGI, per germline (reference sequence). Trimming stripped 0 bases from V and 6 bases from J, with 9 bases between.

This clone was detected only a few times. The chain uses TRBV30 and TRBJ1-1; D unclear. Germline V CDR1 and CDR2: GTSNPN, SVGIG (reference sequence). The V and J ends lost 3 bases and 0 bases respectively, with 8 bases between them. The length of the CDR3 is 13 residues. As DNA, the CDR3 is TGTGCCTGGAGCCGGTCTATGAACACTGAAGCTTTCTTT. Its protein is CAWSRSMNTEAFF. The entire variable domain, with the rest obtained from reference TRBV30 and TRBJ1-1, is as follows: SQTIHQWPATLVQPVGSPLSLECTVEGTSNPNLYWYRQAAGRGLQLLFYSVGIGQISSEVPQNLSASRPQDRQFILSSKKLLLSDSGFYLCAWSRSMNTEAFFGQGTRLTVV.

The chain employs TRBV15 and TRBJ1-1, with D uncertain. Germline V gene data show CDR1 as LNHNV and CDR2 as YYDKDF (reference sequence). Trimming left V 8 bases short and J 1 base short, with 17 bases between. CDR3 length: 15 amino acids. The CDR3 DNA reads TGTGCCACCTCTAGAGGCGGCAGCCAGAACACTGAAGCTTTCTTT. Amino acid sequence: CATSRGGSQNTEAFF.

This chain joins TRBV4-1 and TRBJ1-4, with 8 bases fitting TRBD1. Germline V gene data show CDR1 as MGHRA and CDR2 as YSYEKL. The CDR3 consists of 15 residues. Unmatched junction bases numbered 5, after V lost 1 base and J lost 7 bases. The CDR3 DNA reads TGCGCCAGCAGCCAAGGGACAGGGCTAGTTGAAAAACTGTTTTTT. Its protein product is CASSQGTGLVEKLFF.

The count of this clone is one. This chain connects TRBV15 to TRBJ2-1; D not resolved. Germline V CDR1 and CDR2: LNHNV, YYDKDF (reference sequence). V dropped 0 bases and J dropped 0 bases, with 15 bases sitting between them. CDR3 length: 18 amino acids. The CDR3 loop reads CATSRDYGGTSSYNEQFF. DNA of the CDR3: TGTGCCACCAGCAGAGATTATGGCGGAACAAGCTCCTACAATGAGCAGTTCTTC.

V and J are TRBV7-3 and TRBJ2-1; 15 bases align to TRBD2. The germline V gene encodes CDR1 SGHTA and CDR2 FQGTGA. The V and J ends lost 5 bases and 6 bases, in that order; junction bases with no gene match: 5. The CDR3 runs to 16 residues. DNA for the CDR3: TGTGCCAGCAGCCGAAGGACTAGCGGGAGGGCCAATGAGCAGTTCTTC. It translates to CASSRRTSGRANEQFF.

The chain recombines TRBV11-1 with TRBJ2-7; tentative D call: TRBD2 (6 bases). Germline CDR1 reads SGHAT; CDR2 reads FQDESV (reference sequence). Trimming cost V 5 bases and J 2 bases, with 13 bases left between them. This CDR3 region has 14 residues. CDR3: CASSRLVRPYEQYF. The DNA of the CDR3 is TGTGCCAGCAGCAGACTAGTTCGCCCCTACGAGCAGTACTTC. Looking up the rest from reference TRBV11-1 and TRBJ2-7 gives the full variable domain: EAEVAQSPRYKITEKSQAVAFWCDPISGHATLYWYRQILGQGPELLVQFQDESVVDDSQLPKDRFSAERLKGVDSTLKIQPAELGDSAMYLCASSRLVRPYEQYFGPGTRLTVT.

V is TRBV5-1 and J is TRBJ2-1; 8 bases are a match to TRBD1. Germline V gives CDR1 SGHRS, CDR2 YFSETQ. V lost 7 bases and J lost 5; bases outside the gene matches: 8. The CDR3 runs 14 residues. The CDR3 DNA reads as TGCGCCAGCCGACTCCAGGGGGCAAACAATGAGCAGTTCTTC. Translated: CASRLQGANNEQFF.

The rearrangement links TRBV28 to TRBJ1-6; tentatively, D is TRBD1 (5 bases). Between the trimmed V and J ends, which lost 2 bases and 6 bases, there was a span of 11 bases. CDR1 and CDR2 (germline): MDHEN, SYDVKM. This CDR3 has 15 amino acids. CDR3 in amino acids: CASSLVTVANSPLHF. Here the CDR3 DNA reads TGTGCCAGCAGTTTAGTGACAGTCGCTAATTCACCCCTCCACTTT.

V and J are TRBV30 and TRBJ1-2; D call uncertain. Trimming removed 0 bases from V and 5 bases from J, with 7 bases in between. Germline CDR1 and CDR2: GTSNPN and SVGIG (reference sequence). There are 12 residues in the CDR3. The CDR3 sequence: CAWSVATYGYTF. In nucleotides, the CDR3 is TGTGCCTGGAGTGTAGCCACGTATGGCTACACCTTC.

CDR3 protein: CASSQGGTGVFYTF. The CDR3 coding sequence is TGTGCCAGCAGTCAAGGAGGGACAGGGGTTTTCTACACCTTC. The chain couples TRBV6-1 to TRBJ1-2; 10 positions match TRBD1. The germline CDR1 and CDR2 sequences are MNHNS and SASEGT. Unmatched junction bases numbered 10, after V lost 5 bases and J lost 10 bases. The CDR3 is 14 amino acids.

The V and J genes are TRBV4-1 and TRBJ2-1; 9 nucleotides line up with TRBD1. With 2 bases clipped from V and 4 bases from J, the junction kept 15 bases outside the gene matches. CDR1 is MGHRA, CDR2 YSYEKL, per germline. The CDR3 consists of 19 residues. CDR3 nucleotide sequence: TGCGCCAGCAGCCAATTCAGCCCCGAGGTCGGGACAGGGTACAATGAGCAGTTCTTC. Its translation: CASSQFSPEVGTGYNEQFF.

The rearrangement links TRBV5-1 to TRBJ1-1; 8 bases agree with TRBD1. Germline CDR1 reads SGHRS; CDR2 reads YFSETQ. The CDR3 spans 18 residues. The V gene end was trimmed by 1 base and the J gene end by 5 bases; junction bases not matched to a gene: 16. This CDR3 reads CASSLNGQGTLWGTEAFF. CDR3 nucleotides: TGCGCCAGCAGCTTGAATGGACAGGGCACTCTTTGGGGTACTGAAGCTTTCTTT. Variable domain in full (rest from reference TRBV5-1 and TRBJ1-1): KAGVTQTPRYLIKTRGQQVTLSCSPISGHRSVSWYQQTPGQGLQFLFEYFSETQRNKGNFPGRFSGRQFSNSRSEMNVSTLELGDSALYLCASSLNGQGTLWGTEAFFGQGTRLTVV.

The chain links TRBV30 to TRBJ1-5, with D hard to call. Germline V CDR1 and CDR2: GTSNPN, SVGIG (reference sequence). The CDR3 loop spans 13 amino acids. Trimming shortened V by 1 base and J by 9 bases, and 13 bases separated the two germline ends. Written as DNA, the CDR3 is TGTGCCTGGAGTGAGGCCCCAGGAGGGCCCCAGCATTTT. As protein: CAWSEAPGGPQHF. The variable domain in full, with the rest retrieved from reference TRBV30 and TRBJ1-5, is SQTIHQWPATLVQPVGSPLSLECTVEGTSNPNLYWYRQAAGRGLQLLFYSVGIGQISSEVPQNLSASRPQDRQFILSSKKLLLSDSGFYLCAWSEAPGGPQHFGDGTRLSIL.

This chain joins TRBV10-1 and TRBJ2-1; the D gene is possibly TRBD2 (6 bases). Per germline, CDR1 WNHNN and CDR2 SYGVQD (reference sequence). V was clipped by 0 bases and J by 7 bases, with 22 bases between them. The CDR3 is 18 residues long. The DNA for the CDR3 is TGCGCCAGCAGTGAGTCGGTGGGAATACTTCCGGGGGAGAATGAGCAGTTCTTC. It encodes CASSESVGILPGENEQFF.

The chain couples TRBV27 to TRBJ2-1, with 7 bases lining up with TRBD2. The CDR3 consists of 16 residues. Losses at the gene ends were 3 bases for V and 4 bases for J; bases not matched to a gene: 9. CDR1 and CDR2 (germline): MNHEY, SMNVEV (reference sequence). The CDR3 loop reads CASSFGGGRRYNEQFF. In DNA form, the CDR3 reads TGTGCCAGCAGTTTCGGCGGGGGTAGGCGTTACAATGAGCAGTTCTTC.

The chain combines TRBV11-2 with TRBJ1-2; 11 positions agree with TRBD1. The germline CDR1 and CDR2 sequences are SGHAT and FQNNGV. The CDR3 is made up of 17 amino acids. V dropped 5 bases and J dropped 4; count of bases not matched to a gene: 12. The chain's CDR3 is CASSPSPGTGGAYGYTF. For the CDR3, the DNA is TGTGCCAGCAGCCCTAGCCCGGGGACAGGGGGAGCCTATGGCTACACCTTC.